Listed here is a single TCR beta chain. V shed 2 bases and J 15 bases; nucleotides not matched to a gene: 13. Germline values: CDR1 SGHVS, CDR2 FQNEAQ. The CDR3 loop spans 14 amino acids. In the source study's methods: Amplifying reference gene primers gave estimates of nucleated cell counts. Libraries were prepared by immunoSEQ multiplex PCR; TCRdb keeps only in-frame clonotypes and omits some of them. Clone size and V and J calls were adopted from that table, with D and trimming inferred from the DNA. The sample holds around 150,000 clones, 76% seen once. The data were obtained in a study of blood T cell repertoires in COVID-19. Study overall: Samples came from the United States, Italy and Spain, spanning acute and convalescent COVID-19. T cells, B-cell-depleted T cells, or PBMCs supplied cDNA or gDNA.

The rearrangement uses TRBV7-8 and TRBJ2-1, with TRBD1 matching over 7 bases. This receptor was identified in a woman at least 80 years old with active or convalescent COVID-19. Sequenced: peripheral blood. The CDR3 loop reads CASSLLAGDRARFF. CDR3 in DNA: TGTGCCAGCAGCTTATTAGCCGGGGACAGAGCAAGGTTCTTC.